The 4 T cell receptor beta chains presented below share a single source sample, sequenced in a study of blood T cells in healthy people across ages. It was with a sample-barcoded 5' primer and a J-beta primer mix that a second PCR of about 6 to 12 cycles was run. Each CDR3 protein gets one entry after TCRdb re-called the 5' RACE reads with MiXCR. The data show about 1,400,000 distinct CDR3 sequences, with approximately 59% seen just once and 5.5% to 8% held by the top ten. The sequenced sample consisted of blood. The receptor set was obtained from a man younger than 30 in good health.

This rearrangement joins TRBV4-3 to TRBJ2-7; D is perhaps TRBD1 (5 bases). The V gene lost 0 bases and the J gene lost 2 bases, with 17 bases spanning the gap. The CDR3 extends over 17 amino acids. Per the germline V gene, CDR1 is LGHNA and CDR2 is YSLEER. The CDR3 nucleotides read TGCGCCAGCAGCCAAGATGTAGGGCAGGGAATCGCCTACGAGCAGTACTTC. Residues: CASSQDVGQGIAYEQYF.

This clonotype was observed many times. The J gene is TRBJ1-2, the V gene TRBV12-3 or TRBV12-4; D unresolved. Trimming pared 2 bases from V and 8 bases from J, leaving 6 bases between. The CDR3 runs to 11 residues. As DNA, the CDR3 is TGTGCCAGCAGTTTATTGGGGGGCTACACCTTC. It specifies CASSLLGGYTF.

This clonotype has only a few counts. The rearrangement links TRBV5-6 to TRBJ1-2; no reliable D call. Germline V lookup: CDR1 SGHDT, CDR2 YYEEEE. Between the trimmed V and J ends, which lost 1 base and 2 bases, there was a span of 9 bases. The length of the CDR3 is 14 residues. CDR3 DNA: TGTGCCAGCAGCTTGAGCGGGCAGAACTATGGCTACACCTTC. Translation gives CASSLSGQNYGYTF.

The chain uses TRBV4-2 and TRBJ2-3, with D possibly TRBD2 on 6 matching bases. The V and J ends lost 2 bases and 1 base respectively, with 16 bases between them. The CDR3 is 17 residues long. Germline assignment: CDR1 LGHNA and CDR2 YNFKEQ. The CDR3 nucleotides read TGTGCCAGCAGCCAACTCAAGGGCCCTAGCGGCACAGATACGCAGTATTTT. The encoded protein is CASSQLKGPSGTDTQYF.